This TCR beta chain came from a study of blood T cell repertoires in COVID-19. The germline V gene encodes CDR1 MNHEY and CDR2 SVGAGI. The V segment lost 0 bases and the J segment 9 bases; nucleotides outside the gene matches: 3. The CDR3 extends over 14 amino acids. Per the original methods: Reference gene primer amplification yielded estimated nucleated cell counts. Sequencing was performed with immunoSEQ multiplex PCR; in TCRdb, only in-frame clones are kept and a portion is missing. V and J calls and clone size are those listed in that table; D and trimming were worked out from the DNA. The sample holds over 75,000 clones, 75% to 85% seen once.

This clonotype was sampled from a woman aged 65 to 85 with acute or convalescent COVID-19. The sample comprised peripheral blood. This sequence joins TRBV6-5 and TRBJ2-4; the match to TRBD2 covers 9 bases. CDR3 amino acids: CASSYSGTSTIQYF. In DNA, the CDR3 is TGTGCCAGCAGTTACTCCGGGACTAGCACCATTCAGTACTTC.